This is a list of T cell receptor beta chains from one sample in a study of cytomegalovirus exposure and HLA in healthy donors. The data were produced by immunoSEQ multiplex PCR, yet TCRdb's version contains in-frame clones alone and is incomplete. The record lists under 40,000 clones, of which the ten most abundant hold around 5%. Sequencing was carried out using PBMCs. The origin of the receptors is a female donor in good health and CMV-seronegative. Both conserved end residues are part of each CDR3. A D gene is named only where the DNA matches it firmly. Clone size is given for some rows only: seen once, a few or many times, or a class if the clone is expanded.

>TRBV7-2|-|-|TRBJ1-5
TGTGCCAGCAGCTTAGCGGGGGGGACCAATCAGCCCCAGCATTTT
CASSLAGGTNQPQHF
>TRBV5-6|-|TRBD1|TRBJ1-5
TGTGCCAGCAGCCCCGCGGGACAGGGCAATCAGCCCCAGCATTTT
CASSPAGQGNQPQHF
>TRBV4-3|-|TRBD1|TRBJ1-1
TGCGCCAGCAGCCAAGACAGGGGGCGTGAAGCTTTCTTT
CASSQDRGREAFF
>TRBV6-4|medium-sized|TRBD1|TRBJ1-2
TGTGCCAGCACACCGGGACAGGGGGCCGATGGCTACACCTTC
CASTPGQGADGYTF
>TRBV6-4|-|TRBD1|TRBJ2-5
TGTGCCAGCAGTGCCGAACAGGGGAACCAAGAGACCCAGTACTTC
CASSAEQGNQETQYF
>TRBV7-3|-|-|TRBJ1-1
TGTGCCAGCAGCGCGACATATAACACTGAAGCTTTCTTT
CASSATYNTEAFF
>TRBV6-1|-|-|TRBJ1-5
TGTGCCAGCAGTGACCTCCTGGGGGCGGCCAATCAGCCCCAGCATTTT
CASSDLLGAANQPQHF
>TRBV11-2|-|TRBD1|TRBJ1-5
TGTGCCAGCAGCCGGGACAGGGTAGGCAATCAGCCCCAGCATTTT
CASSRDRVGNQPQHF
>TRBV9|-|TRBD1|TRBJ2-3
TGTGCCAGCAGCCCAAGGCCGGGACAGGTCACAGATACGCAGTATTTT
CASSPRPGQVTDTQYF
>TRBV28|-|-|TRBJ1-5
TGTGCCAGCAGTTCCGGTCGTCAGCCCCAGCATTTT
CASSSGRQPQHF
>TRBV18|-|TRBD2|TRBJ2-1
TGTGCCAGCTCAGAACAGCGGGGTGGATACAATGAGCAGTTCTTC
CASSEQRGGYNEQFF
>TRBV18|-|TRBD2|TRBJ2-3
TGTGCCAGCTCACCTTCGCGGGGGGGTAGCACAGATACGCAGTATTTT
CASSPSRGGSTDTQYF
>TRBV11-3|-|TRBD1|TRBJ1-1
TGTGCCAGCAGCAAAGGGACAGGGGGGTTCACTGAAGCTTTCTTT
CASSKGTGGFTEAFF
>TRBV4-1|-|-|TRBJ1-1
TGCGCCAGCAGCCACACCCCAGCGGGGCAACAGAACACTGAAGCTTTCTTT
CASSHTPAGQQNTEAFF
>TRBV7-3|-|-|TRBJ1-2
TGTGCCAGCAGCCCCGGGACATCTAACTATGGCTACACCTTC
CASSPGTSNYGYTF
>TRBV15|-|-|TRBJ2-5
TGTGCCACCAGCAGAGAAGGGGGAGAGGAGACCCAGTACTTC
CATSREGGEETQYF
>TRBV13|-|TRBD1|TRBJ2-7
TGTGCCAGCAGCTCCGGACAGGGGGCGAGTGAGCAGTACTTC
CASSSGQGASEQYF
>TRBV4-2|-|TRBD1|TRBJ1-3
TGTGCCAGCAGCCAGACTAACAGGGGGGACGGGAGAAACACCATATATTTT
CASSQTNRGDGRNTIYF
>TRBV7-8|-|-|TRBJ2-7
TGTGCCAGCAGCTTAGACCAGTCAGCCTACGAGCAGTACTTC
CASSLDQSAYEQYF
>TRBV10-3|-|-|TRBJ1-3
TGTGCCATCGCACCCCTGGCCGGAAACACCATATATTTT
CAIAPLAGNTIYF
>TRBV11-2|-|-|TRBJ2-2
TGTGCCAGCAGCCCCGCGGCGGGCCTCCCGACTCTTACTCTGTTTTTT
CASSPAAGLPTLTLFF
>TRBV28|-|TRBD2|TRBJ2-1
TGTGCCAGCAGTTCATCGAATTCCGGGACTAGGGACCGCAATGAGCAGTTCTTC
CASSSSNSGTRDRNEQFF
>TRBV11-2|-|-|TRBJ2-3
TGTGCCAGCAGTCCCGACAGAACAGATACGCAGTATTTT
CASSPDRTDTQYF
>TRBV7-2|-|TRBD2|TRBJ2-5
TGTGCCAGTAACAACTACGGACTAGCGGGGGGCGCGGAGACCCAGTACTTC
CASNNYGLAGGAETQYF
>TRBV7-9|-|-|TRBJ2-1
TGTGCCAGCAGCTTTTCCAGGGGACCCTACAATGAGCAGTTCTTC
CASSFSRGPYNEQFF
>TRBV13|-|TRBD1|TRBJ1-4
TGTGCCAGCAGCTTCAGGGGGCGTGAAGAAAAACTGTTTTTT
CASSFRGREEKLFF
>TRBV6-6|-|-|TRBJ1-3
TGTGCCAGCAGTTCGATCCCAGTTTTGGGAAACACCATATATTTT
CASSSIPVLGNTIYF
>TRBV14|-|-|TRBJ2-1
TGTGCCAGCAGCTCCCCTTTCGTCCCCCACGGTGAGCAGTTCTTC
CASSSPFVPHGEQFF
>TRBV5-1|-|-|TRBJ2-7
TGCGCCAGCAGCTTGGGTCACAGTGCCGACGGCGAGCAGTACTTC
CASSLGHSADGEQYF
>TRBV28|-|-|TRBJ1-5
TGTGCCTGCGGGGGGGTCAACAATCAGCCCCAGCATTTT
CACGGVNNQPQHF
>TRBV19|-|TRBD1|TRBJ1-6
TGTGCCAGTAGTATAGAGGTAAACAGGGGAACGTATAATTCACCCCTCCTCTTT
CASSIEVNRGTYNSPLLF
>TRBV5-1|-|TRBD1|TRBJ2-7
TGCGCCAGCAGCTTGGAAGGGGGCCTGACCTACGAGCAGTACTTC
CASSLEGGLTYEQYF
>TRBV5-1|-|TRBD1|TRBJ1-1
TGCGCCAGCAGCTTGGGTCAGGGGGGTAACACTGAAGCTTTCTTT
CASSLGQGGNTEAFF
>TRBV11-2|-|TRBD1|TRBJ2-7
TGTGCCAGCAGCTTAGATATCCAGGGGGTGGAGCAGTACTTC
CASSLDIQGVEQYF
>TRBV5-4|-|TRBD1|TRBJ1-1
TGTGCCAGCAGCCGTGACAGGGCCCTGAACACTGAAGCTTTCTTT
CASSRDRALNTEAFF
>TRBV7-2|-|-|TRBJ1-6
TGTGCCAGCAGCTTAGCAGGGGTGGGTAGCCTTAATTCACCCCTCCACTTT
CASSLAGVGSLNSPLHF
>TRBV6-5|-|TRBD1|TRBJ1-1
TGTGCCAGCACCCTAAGACAGGGGTCTGAAGCTTTCTTT
CASTLRQGSEAFF
>TRBV5-5|-|-|TRBJ2-5
TGTGCCAGCAGCTTGGGCGTTAGACAGCAGCAAGAGACCCAGTACTTC
CASSLGVRQQQETQYF
>TRBV7-9|-|TRBD1|TRBJ1-1
TGTGCCAGCAGCTTGAGGACAGGTGGCACTGAAGCTTTCTTT
CASSLRTGGTEAFF
>TRBV21-1|-|-|TRBJ1-5
TGTGCCAGCAGCGGCCACAGGGGTAGAGGCAATCAGCCCCAGCATTTT
CASSGHRGRGNQPQHF
>TRBV18|-|-|TRBJ1-1
TGTGCCAGCTCACCAACGGTCACCATGAACACTGAAGCTTTCTTT
CASSPTVTMNTEAFF
>TRBV12-5|-|TRBD1|TRBJ2-7
TGTGCTAGTGCCCTCACTCCGGGACAGGCGCACTACGAGCAGTACTTC
CASALTPGQAHYEQYF
>TRBV6-6|-|-|TRBJ2-7
TGTGCCAGCAGTCGGCGGGACGAGCAGTACTTC
CASSRRDEQYF
>TRBV4-2|-|-|TRBJ2-2
TGTGCCAGCAGCCAAGGGGCTGGGAACACCGGGGAGCTGTTTTTT
CASSQGAGNTGELFF
>TRBV18|-|TRBD1|TRBJ2-7
TGTGCCAGCTCACGACGACAGGGGATTTACGAGCAGTACTTC
CASSRRQGIYEQYF